A selection of T cell receptor beta chains follows, all from one sample in a study of blood T cells in healthy people across ages. TCRdb reanalysed the 5' RACE reads using MiXCR and keeps one entry per CDR3 protein. The sample records 1.5 million or so distinct CDR3 sequences, 42% being singletons. Sequenced material: blood. The origin of the receptors is a woman in her late teens or twenties in good health. The CDR3 runs from the conserved cysteine through the conserved F or W. Each record gives: CDR3 length, J gene, V gene, D gene, clone size, CDR3 DNA, CDR3 protein. The D gene is left open where the match is weak. Rows may omit the clone size; those that give it use once, few, many or a size class.

length: 14; J: TRBJ2-1; V: TRBV5-1; D: TRBD2; size: few; DNA: TGCGCCAGCAGCTTGGTTGCGGGAGTGGGTGAGCAGTTCTTC; CDR3: CASSLVAGVGEQFF
length: 16; J: TRBJ2-1; V: TRBV3-1; D: TRBD2; size: NA; DNA: TGTGCCAGCAGCCTTTCCCGGGACTACCCTTACAATGAGCAGTTCTTC; CDR3: CASSLSRDYPYNEQFF
length: 12; J: TRBJ2-7; V: TRBV6-1; D: NA; size: many; DNA: TGTGCCAGCAGTGCAACAGGGACCGAGCAGTACTTC; CDR3: CASSATGTEQYF
length: 15; J: TRBJ2-4; V: TRBV13; D: NA; size: few; DNA: TGTGCCAGCAGCTTAGGTTTCACGCACAAAAACATTCAGTACTTC; CDR3: CASSLGFTHKNIQYF
length: 16; J: TRBJ2-3; V: TRBV24-1; D: TRBD2; size: NA; DNA: TGTGCCACCAGTGATTTTAGGGCGGGAGGCACAGATACGCAGTATTTT; CDR3: CATSDFRAGGTDTQYF
length: 11; J: TRBJ1-2; V: TRBV28; D: NA; size: NA; DNA: TGTGCCACCGGGGCTGGGACTGACTACACCTTC; CDR3: CATGAGTDYTF
length: 14; J: TRBJ1-6; V: TRBV3-1; D: NA; size: few; DNA: TGTGCCAGCAGGCGCGGGACTTCTAATTCACCCCTCCACTTT; CDR3: CASRRGTSNSPLHF
length: 16; J: TRBJ1-1; V: TRBV20-1; D: NA; size: NA; DNA: TGCAGTGCTATCAACCCAGGGTTAGGGACGAACACTGAAGCTTTCTTT; CDR3: CSAINPGLGTNTEAFF
length: 13; J: TRBJ1-2; V: TRBV2; D: NA; size: NA; DNA: TGTGCCAGCAGTGGGGGGGGTCGGGTTGGCTACACCTTC; CDR3: CASSGGGRVGYTF
length: 13; J: TRBJ1-6; V: TRBV5-1; D: NA; size: NA; DNA: TGCGCCAGCGGAGGTGGGGGTAATTCACCCCTCCACTTT; CDR3: CASGGGGNSPLHF
length: 15; J: TRBJ2-1; V: TRBV27; D: TRBD2; size: NA; DNA: TGTGCCAGCAGTCCCGGGGTAGCGGGAGTTGATGAGCAGTTCTTC; CDR3: CASSPGVAGVDEQFF
length: 12; J: TRBJ2-7; V: TRBV29-1; D: NA; size: NA; DNA: TGCAGCGTCCTGACGGACTCCTACGAGCAGTACTTC; CDR3: CSVLTDSYEQYF
length: 15; J: TRBJ2-5; V: TRBV27; D: TRBD1; size: NA; DNA: TGTGCCAGCAGGCCAAGACAGGGAAGGTGGGAGACCCAGTACTTC; CDR3: CASRPRQGRWETQYF
length: 15; J: TRBJ2-5; V: TRBV6-2/TRBV6-3; D: TRBD1; size: few; DNA: TGTGCCAGCAGTTGGCCGGGACAGGGAGCACAGACCCAGTACTTC; CDR3: CASSWPGQGAQTQYF
length: 21; J: TRBJ2-1; V: TRBV9; D: TRBD2; size: NA; DNA: TGTGCCAGCAGCGCCCCCCTCGAAGGCCTAGCGGGAGTTGTGGGCTACAATGAGCAGTTCTTC; CDR3: CASSAPLEGLAGVVGYNEQFF
length: 15; J: TRBJ1-6; V: TRBV4-3; D: NA; size: NA; DNA: TGCGCCAGCAGCCAGACCACCTTTTGGAACTCACCCCTCCACTTT; CDR3: CASSQTTFWNSPLHF
length: 13; J: TRBJ2-7; V: TRBV5-1; D: NA; size: few; DNA: TGCGCCAGCAGCTCCGTGGCAGCGTACGAGCAGTACTTC; CDR3: CASSSVAAYEQYF
length: 13; J: TRBJ2-5; V: TRBV10-3; D: TRBD2; size: NA; DNA: TGTGCCATCTCGCTAGCGGGAGGAAATGAGCAGTACTTC; CDR3: CAISLAGGNEQYF
length: 14; J: TRBJ1-1; V: TRBV5-1; D: NA; size: few; DNA: TGCGCCAGCAGCCCCGGTGGGAGAGACACTGAAGCTTTCTTT; CDR3: CASSPGGRDTEAFF
length: 15; J: TRBJ2-3; V: TRBV10-3; D: NA; size: NA; DNA: TGTGCCATCAGTGATGGGGGACCCCTCACAGATACGCAGTATTTT; CDR3: CAISDGGPLTDTQYF
length: 15; J: TRBJ1-5; V: TRBV12-3/TRBV12-4; D: TRBD1; size: few; DNA: TGTGCCAGCAGGGACAGGGGATATAGCAATCAGCCCCAGCATTTT; CDR3: CASRDRGYSNQPQHF
length: 15; J: TRBJ2-1; V: TRBV12-3/TRBV12-4; D: TRBD2; size: NA; DNA: TGTGCCAGCAGGAAGACTAGCGGCTCCTACAATGAGCAGTTCTTC; CDR3: CASRKTSGSYNEQFF
length: 13; J: TRBJ1-4; V: TRBV20-1; D: NA; size: few; DNA: TGCAGTGCTCTGACAGCAACTAATGAAAAACTGTTTTTT; CDR3: CSALTATNEKLFF
length: 16; J: TRBJ1-5; V: TRBV5-1; D: NA; size: NA; DNA: TGCGCCAGCACTTTGGGGGCCCCCGGTAGCAATCAGCCCCAGCATTTT; CDR3: CASTLGAPGSNQPQHF
length: 12; J: TRBJ2-3; V: TRBV25-1; D: NA; size: many; DNA: TGTGCCAGCAGTGGAAAGGGGGGTACGCAGTATTTT; CDR3: CASSGKGGTQYF
length: 14; J: TRBJ2-3; V: TRBV12-3/TRBV12-4; D: NA; size: NA; DNA: TGTGCCAGCAGTTGGGGGCGGATCACAGATACGCAGTATTTT; CDR3: CASSWGRITDTQYF
length: 14; J: TRBJ1-1; V: TRBV6-5; D: NA; size: few; DNA: TGTGCCAGCAGTTACGGGGCAGGGAACACTGAAGCTTTCTTT; CDR3: CASSYGAGNTEAFF